This TCR beta chain emerged from a study of human T cells and chemical hapten exposure. The study's findings and limits: Expanded TCRs made up significantly more big CDR3 similarity clusters than controls did. The donor cohort had alopecia, so its immune response may not match that of healthy people.

In regard to this clonotype: What it binds is not known.

Per germline, CDR1 LGHNA and CDR2 YSLEER. The V and J ends lost 0 bases and 0 bases, in that order; junction bases with no gene match: 11. The CDR3 is made up of 19 amino acids. The sample's time point: pre-sensitization, week 0. Treatment: therapeutic diphenylcyclopropenone sensitization with weekly scalp DPC. One entry per CDR3 protein results from TCRdb running MiXCR on the RACE reads. The sample yields around 120,000 distinct CDR3 sequences, around an eighth seen once. The sample here was whole blood, taken in connection with sensitization to the hapten diphenylcyclopropenone (DPC). This sequence was found in a woman aged 18-30 years with alopecia areata. Some clones in this sample may be carry-over from other donors' samples. This chain connects TRBV4-3 to TRBJ1-5; 7 positions match TRBD1. CDR3 coding DNA: TGCGCCAGCAGCCAAGACTGGCAGGGGGTGGCTGGTAGCAATCAGCCCCAGCATTTT. Encoded protein: CASSQDWQGVAGSNQPQHF.